This T cell receptor beta chain was documented in a study of T cells after yellow fever vaccination. Using its own MiXCR run on the 5' RACE reads, TCRdb lists one record per CDR3 protein. The sample has some 560,000 distinct CDR3 sequences; approximately 16% are singletons. This clonotype was seen a few times. In germline, CDR1 is KGHDR, CDR2 SFDVKD. The CDR3 covers 17 residues. V lost 5 bases and J 3 bases, leaving 20 bases between the germline ends. This clonotype originated in a man in his late teens or twenties who received the YFV17D yellow fever vaccine. Sequenced material: PBMCs, taken 4 to 5 days after the first yellow fever vaccination. The V gene is TRBV24-1, the J gene TRBJ2-3; no firm D call. CDR3 loop: CATSARTPKRRTDTQYF. Here the CDR3 DNA reads TGTGCCACCAGTGCCCGCACCCCGAAAAGGCGAACAGATACGCAGTATTTT.